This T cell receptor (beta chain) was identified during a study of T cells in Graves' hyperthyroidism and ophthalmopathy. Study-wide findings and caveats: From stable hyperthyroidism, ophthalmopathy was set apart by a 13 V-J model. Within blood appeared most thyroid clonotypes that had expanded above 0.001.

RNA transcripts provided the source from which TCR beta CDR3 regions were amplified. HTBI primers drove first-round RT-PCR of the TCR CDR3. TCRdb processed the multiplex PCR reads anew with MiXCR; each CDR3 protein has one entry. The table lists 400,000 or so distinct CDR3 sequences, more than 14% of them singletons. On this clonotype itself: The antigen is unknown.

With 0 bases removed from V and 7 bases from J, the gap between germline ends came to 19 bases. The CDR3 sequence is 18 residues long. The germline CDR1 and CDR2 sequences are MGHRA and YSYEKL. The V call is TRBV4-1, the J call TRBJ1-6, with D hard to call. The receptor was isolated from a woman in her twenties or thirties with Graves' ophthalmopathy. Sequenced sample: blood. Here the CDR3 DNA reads TGCGCCAGCAGCCAAGATTTTGTTACGGGAGCGAAAAATTCACCCCTCCACTTT. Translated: CASSQDFVTGAKNSPLHF.